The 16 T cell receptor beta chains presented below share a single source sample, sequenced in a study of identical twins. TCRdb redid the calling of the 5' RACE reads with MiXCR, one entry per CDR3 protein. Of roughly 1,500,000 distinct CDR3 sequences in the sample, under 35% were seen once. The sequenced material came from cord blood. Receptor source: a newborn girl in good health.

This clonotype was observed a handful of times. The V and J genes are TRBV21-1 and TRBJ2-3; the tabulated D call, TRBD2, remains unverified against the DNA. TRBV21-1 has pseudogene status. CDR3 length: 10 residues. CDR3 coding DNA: TGTGCCAGCAGCGCCAGGGAGGAGTATTTT. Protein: CASSAREEYF.

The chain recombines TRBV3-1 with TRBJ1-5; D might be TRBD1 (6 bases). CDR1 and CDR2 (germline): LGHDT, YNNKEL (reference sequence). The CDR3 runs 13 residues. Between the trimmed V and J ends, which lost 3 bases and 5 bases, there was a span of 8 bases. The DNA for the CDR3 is TGTGCCAGCAGCCATGACAGGTATCAGCCCCAGCATTTT. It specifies CASSHDRYQPQHF.

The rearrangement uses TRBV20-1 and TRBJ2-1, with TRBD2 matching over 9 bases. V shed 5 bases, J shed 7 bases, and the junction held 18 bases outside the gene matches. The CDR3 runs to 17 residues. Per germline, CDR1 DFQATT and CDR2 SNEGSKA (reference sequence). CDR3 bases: TGCAGTGCTCCTGAGATGCTGACCCGACTAGCGGCTAATGAGCAGTTCTTC. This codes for CSAPEMLTRLAANEQFF.

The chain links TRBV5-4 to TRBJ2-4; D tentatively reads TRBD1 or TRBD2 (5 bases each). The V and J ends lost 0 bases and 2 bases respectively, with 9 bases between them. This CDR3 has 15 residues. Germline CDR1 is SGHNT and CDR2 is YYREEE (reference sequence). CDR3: CASSLVGDPKNIQYF. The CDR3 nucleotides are TGTGCCAGCAGCTTGGTCGGGGACCCCAAAAACATTCAGTACTTC.

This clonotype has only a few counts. CDR3 protein: CASGMDGSSYEQYF. In DNA, the CDR3 is TGCGCCAGCGGTATGGACGGATCCTCCTACGAGCAGTACTTC. V and J are TRBV5-1 and TRBJ2-7; no definite D call. V lost 7 bases, J lost 0 bases, and 14 bases lay in between. The germline gives CDR1 SGHRS, CDR2 YFSETQ. CDR3 length: 14 residues.

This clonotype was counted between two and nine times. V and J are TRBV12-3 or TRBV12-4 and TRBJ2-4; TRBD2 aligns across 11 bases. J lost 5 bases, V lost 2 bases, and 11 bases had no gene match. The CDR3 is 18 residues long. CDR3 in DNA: TGTGCCAGCAGTTTATTTTCCATCGGACTAGCGGGCCAAAACATTCAGTACTTC. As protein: CASSLFSIGLAGQNIQYF.

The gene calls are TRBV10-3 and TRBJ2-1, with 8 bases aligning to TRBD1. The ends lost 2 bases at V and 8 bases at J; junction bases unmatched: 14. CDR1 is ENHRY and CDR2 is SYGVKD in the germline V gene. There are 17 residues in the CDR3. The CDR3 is CAISEPERTGPQYEQFF. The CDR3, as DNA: TGTGCCATCAGTGAGCCCGAAAGGACAGGGCCACAATATGAGCAGTTCTTC.

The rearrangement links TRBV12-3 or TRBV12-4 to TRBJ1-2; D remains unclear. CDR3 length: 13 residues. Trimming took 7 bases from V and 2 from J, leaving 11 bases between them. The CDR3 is CASTLSGNYGYTF. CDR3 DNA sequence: TGTGCCAGCACTTTGTCGGGGAACTATGGCTACACCTTC.

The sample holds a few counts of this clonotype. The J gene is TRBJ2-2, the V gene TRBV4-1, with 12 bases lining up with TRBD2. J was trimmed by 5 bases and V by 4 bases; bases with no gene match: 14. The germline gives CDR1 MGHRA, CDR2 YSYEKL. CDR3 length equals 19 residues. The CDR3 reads CASSPHLPGLAGGTGELFF. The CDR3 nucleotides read TGCGCCAGCAGCCCACACCTCCCGGGACTAGCGGGTGGTACCGGGGAGCTGTTTTTT.

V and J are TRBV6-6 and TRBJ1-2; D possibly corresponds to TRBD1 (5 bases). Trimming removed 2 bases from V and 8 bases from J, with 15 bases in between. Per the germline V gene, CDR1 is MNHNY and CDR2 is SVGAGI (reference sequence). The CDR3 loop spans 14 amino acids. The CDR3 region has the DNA TGTGCCAGCAGTTACCTAACCGCGGGGGTCGGCTACACCTTC. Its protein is CASSYLTAGVGYTF.

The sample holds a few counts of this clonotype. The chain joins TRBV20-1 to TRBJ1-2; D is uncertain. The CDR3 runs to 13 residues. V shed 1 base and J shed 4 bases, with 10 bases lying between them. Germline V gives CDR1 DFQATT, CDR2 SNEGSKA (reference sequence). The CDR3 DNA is TGCAGTGCTAGAGCTCGGGAATCCTATGGCTACACCTTC. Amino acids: CSARARESYGYTF.

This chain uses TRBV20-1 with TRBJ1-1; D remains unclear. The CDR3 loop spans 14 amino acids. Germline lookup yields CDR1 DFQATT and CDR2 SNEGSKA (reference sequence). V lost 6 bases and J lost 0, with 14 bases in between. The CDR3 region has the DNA TGCAGTGCCCCCTTGATACAAATGAACACTGAAGCTTTCTTT. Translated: CSAPLIQMNTEAFF.

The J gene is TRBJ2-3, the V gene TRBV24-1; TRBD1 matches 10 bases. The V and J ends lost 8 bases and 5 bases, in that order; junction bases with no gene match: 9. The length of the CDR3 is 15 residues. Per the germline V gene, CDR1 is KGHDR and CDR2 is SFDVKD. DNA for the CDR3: TGTGCCACCAAGAAGACAGGGGGCTACTTAGATACGCAGTATTTT. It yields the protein CATKKTGGYLDTQYF.

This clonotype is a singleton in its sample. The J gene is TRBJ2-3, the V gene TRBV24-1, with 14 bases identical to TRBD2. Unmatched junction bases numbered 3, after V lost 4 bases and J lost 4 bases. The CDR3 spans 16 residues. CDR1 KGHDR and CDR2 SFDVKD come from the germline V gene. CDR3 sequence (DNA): TGTGCCACCAGTGACTGGGGACTAGCGGGAGCAGATACGCAGTATTTT. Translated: CATSDWGLAGADTQYF.

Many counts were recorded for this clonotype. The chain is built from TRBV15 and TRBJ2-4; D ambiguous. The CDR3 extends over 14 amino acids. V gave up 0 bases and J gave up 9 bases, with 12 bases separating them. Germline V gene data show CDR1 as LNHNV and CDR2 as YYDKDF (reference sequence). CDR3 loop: CATSRDRIVGIQYF. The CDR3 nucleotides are TGTGCCACCAGCAGAGATCGGATTGTCGGCATTCAGTACTTC.

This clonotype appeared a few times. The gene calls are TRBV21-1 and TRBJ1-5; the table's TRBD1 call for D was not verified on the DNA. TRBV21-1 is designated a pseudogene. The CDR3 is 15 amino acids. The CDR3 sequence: CASSIPDRVGQPQHF. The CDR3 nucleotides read TGTGCCAGCAGCATCCCTGACAGGGTGGGACAGCCCCAGCATTTT.